This entry lists 17 T cell receptor beta chains sequenced from one sample in a study of cytomegalovirus exposure and HLA in healthy donors. Vbeta (60) and Jbeta (13) primers were used in the PCR. Profiled with immunoSEQ multiplex PCR; TCRdb holds only in-frame clones, not every one. The sample carries roughly 73,000 clones, approximately 84% recorded once. The sequencing sample was made of PBMCs. The receptors here all came from a woman between 45 and 60 years old in good health and CMV-seronegative.

The gene calls are TRBV27 and TRBJ2-5, with 7 bases fitting TRBD1. The CDR3 contains 15 residues. CDR1 is MNHEY, CDR2 SMNVEV, per germline (reference sequence). Trimming took 6 bases from V and 1 from J; bases not matched to a gene: 8. Here the CDR3 DNA reads TGTGCCAGCAGCCAAACCTGGGACAGCCAAGAGACCCAGTACTTC. Translation: CASSQTWDSQETQYF.

This rearrangement joins TRBV7-8 to TRBJ2-7, with a tentative D call TRBD2 (5 bases). This CDR3 region has 14 residues. Germline lookup yields CDR1 SGHVS and CDR2 FQNEAQ. Trimming took 4 bases from V and 0 from J, leaving 10 bases between them. Written as DNA, the CDR3 is TGTGCCAGCAGCTCGGGGATCTCCTCCTACGAGCAGTACTTC. Its translation is CASSSGISSYEQYF.

J is TRBJ2-2 and V is TRBV9, with 11 bases matching TRBD1. This CDR3 comprises 18 residues. After removal of 4 bases from V and 6 bases from J, the junction contained 14 bases not matched to a gene. Germline loops: CDR1 SGDLS, CDR2 YYNGEE. Here the CDR3 reads CASSFQGAGQGVAGELFF. CDR3 coding DNA: TGTGCCAGCAGCTTCCAAGGCGCGGGACAGGGGGTAGCCGGGGAGCTGTTTTTT.

The chain has TRBV5-4 and TRBJ2-7, with TRBD1 as a possible D gene (5 bases). Germline V gene lookup returns CDR1 SGHNT and CDR2 YYREEE (reference sequence). Trimming cost V 4 bases and J 1 base, with 12 bases left between them. The CDR3 spans 14 residues. The CDR3: CASSHKKGSYEQYF. The DNA of the CDR3 is TGTGCCAGCAGCCATAAGAAGGGGTCCTACGAGCAGTACTTC.

The chain couples TRBV7-6 to TRBJ2-5; TRBD2 aligns across 7 bases. The length of the CDR3 is 15 residues. The V segment lost 4 bases and the J segment 2 bases; nucleotides outside the gene matches: 7. CDR1 is SGHVS, CDR2 FNYEAQ, per germline. The CDR3 sequence: CASSSSLGGQETQYF. As DNA, the CDR3 is TGTGCCAGCAGCTCTTCTCTGGGGGGGCAAGAGACCCAGTACTTC. Supplemented by reference TRBV7-6 and TRBJ2-5, the full variable domain reads GAGVSQSPRYKVTKRGQDVALRCDPISGHVSLYWYRQALGQGPEFLTYFNYEAQQDKSGLPNDRFSAERPEGSISTLTIQRTEQRDSAMYRCASSSSLGGQETQYFGPGTRLLVL.

This clone was recorded only once. The gene calls are TRBV6-1 and TRBJ1-6; TRBD1 matches 10 bases. The CDR3 loop spans 19 amino acids. The germline V gene has CDR1 MNHNS and CDR2 SASEGT. Trimming cost V 3 bases and J 7 bases; bases outside gene matches: 15. This chain's CDR3 is CASSDSPERTGGWNSPLHF. The CDR3 region has the DNA TGTGCCAGCAGTGATTCGCCCGAACGGACAGGGGGTTGGAATTCACCCCTCCACTTT.

DNA for the CDR3: TGTGCCAGCACCGACGGGACAGAAGATAATTCACCCCTCCACTTT. It codes for CASTDGTEDNSPLHF. The gene calls are TRBV7-6 and TRBJ1-6; 7 bases are a match to TRBD1. The junction had 8 bases not matched to a gene; V was cut back by 7 bases and J by 5 bases. Germline V lookup: CDR1 SGHVS, CDR2 FNYEAQ. CDR3 length: 15 amino acids.

The rearrangement links TRBV7-8 to TRBJ2-5; 13 bases are a match to TRBD2. V shed 1 base and J 5 bases; nucleotides not matched to a gene: 7. The germline gives CDR1 SGHVS, CDR2 FQNEAQ. This CDR3 is built from 17 residues. For the CDR3, the DNA is TGTGCCAGCAGCTTAGGCACTAGCGGGAGGGAGGCGGAGACCCAGTACTTC. Translation: CASSLGTSGREAETQYF.

The chain is built from TRBV5-1 and TRBJ2-1, with D possibly TRBD2 on 5 matching bases. Germline lookup yields CDR1 SGHRS and CDR2 YFSETQ. This CDR3 spans 13 amino acids. V was shortened by 4 bases and J by 6 bases, with 11 bases between the two germline ends. The CDR3, as DNA: TGCGCCAGCAGCGGATCGGGGATCAATGAGCAGTTCTTC. It translates to CASSGSGINEQFF. Full variable domain (remainder filled in from reference TRBV5-1 and TRBJ2-1): KAGVTQTPRYLIKTRGQQVTLSCSPISGHRSVSWYQQTPGQGLQFLFEYFSETQRNKGNFPGRFSGRQFSNSRSEMNVSTLELGDSALYLCASSGSGINEQFFGPGTRLTVL.

The genes are TRBV7-8 and TRBJ2-3; D may be TRBD2 (6 bases). Deletions cut 5 bases from V and 2 bases from J, with 14 bases between. CDR1 is SGHVS, CDR2 FQNEAQ, per germline. This CDR3 is built from 15 residues. CDR3 loop: CASSPIAVSTDTQYF. The CDR3 bases are TGTGCCAGCAGCCCCATAGCGGTTTCCACAGATACGCAGTATTTT.

The chain joins TRBV7-9 to TRBJ2-5; 7 bases align to TRBD2. The closer fit of TRBJ2-7 to the DNA end suggests the J call may be wrong. CDR3 length equals 14 residues. Germline V lookup: CDR1 SEHNR, CDR2 FQNEAQ (reference sequence). The CDR3 DNA reads TGTGCCAGCAGCTCACTAGCGTCATCCTACGAGCAGTACTTC. This codes for CASSSLASSYEQYF.

This clone ranks as medium-sized. The chain combines TRBV6-4 with TRBJ2-1, with a weak D call TRBD1 (6 bases). CDR3 length equals 14 residues. V lost 3 bases to trimming and J lost 0 bases, with 6 bases between them. The germline V gene encodes CDR1 MRHNA and CDR2 SNTAGT. The CDR3 reads CASSEDSSYNEQFF. The CDR3 DNA reads as TGTGCCAGCAGTGAGGACAGCTCCTACAATGAGCAGTTCTTC.

There are a few counts of this clone. V usage is TRBV9 and J usage is TRBJ2-1, with D maybe TRBD2 (5 bases). The CDR3 runs to 17 residues. Deletions cut 0 bases from V and 0 bases from J, with 13 bases between. CDR1 is SGDLS, CDR2 YYNGEE, per germline. CDR3 sequence (DNA): TGTGCCAGCAGCGTAGACTCCCTCAGCGGCTCCTACAATGAGCAGTTCTTC. It yields the protein CASSVDSLSGSYNEQFF.

This clone appeared once. V gene TRBV9 combines with J gene TRBJ2-5; a weak D match, TRBD2 (5 bases). V was pared by 0 bases and J by 2 bases, with 11 bases between. In germline, CDR1 is SGDLS, CDR2 YYNGEE. There are 15 residues in the CDR3. DNA of the CDR3: TGTGCCAGCAGCGTAGAAGGCGGGTTGCAAGAGACCCAGTACTTC. This codes for CASSVEGGLQETQYF. Variable domain in full (rest from reference TRBV9 and TRBJ2-5): DSGVTQTPKHLITATGQRVTLRCSPRSGDLSVYWYQQSLDQGLQFLIQYYNGEERAKGNILERFSAQQFPDLHSELNLSSLELGDSALYFCASSVEGGLQETQYFGPGTRLLVL.

The chain joins TRBV6-5 to TRBJ1-5; no reliable D call. The V and J ends lost 6 bases and 4 bases respectively, with 10 bases between them. The CDR3 is 13 residues long. The germline gives CDR1 MNHEY, CDR2 SVGAGI. The CDR3: CASRGSSNQPQHF. CDR3 sequence (DNA): TGTGCCAGCAGAGGGAGTTCAAATCAGCCCCAGCATTTT.

The rearrangement uses TRBV10-1 and TRBJ2-7, with TRBD1 as a possible D gene (5 bases). CDR3 length equals 16 residues. CDR1 WNHNN and CDR2 SYGVQD come from the germline V gene (reference sequence). V was trimmed by 6 bases and J by 3 bases, leaving 21 bases between them. The CDR3, as DNA: TGCGCCAGCAGCGGACAAGGGCCCGATCCCCTCTACGAGCAGTACTTC. Translated, it gives CASSGQGPDPLYEQYF.

The V and J genes are TRBV7-2 and TRBJ2-2; 7 bases are shared with TRBD1. The V and J ends lost 5 bases and 6 bases, in that order; junction bases with no gene match: 3. Germline V CDR1 and CDR2: SGHTA, FQGNSA. The CDR3 has 13 residues. The DNA for the CDR3 is TGTGCCAGCAGCCAGAGGGGGCCCGGGGAGCTGTTTTTT. It codes for CASSQRGPGELFF.